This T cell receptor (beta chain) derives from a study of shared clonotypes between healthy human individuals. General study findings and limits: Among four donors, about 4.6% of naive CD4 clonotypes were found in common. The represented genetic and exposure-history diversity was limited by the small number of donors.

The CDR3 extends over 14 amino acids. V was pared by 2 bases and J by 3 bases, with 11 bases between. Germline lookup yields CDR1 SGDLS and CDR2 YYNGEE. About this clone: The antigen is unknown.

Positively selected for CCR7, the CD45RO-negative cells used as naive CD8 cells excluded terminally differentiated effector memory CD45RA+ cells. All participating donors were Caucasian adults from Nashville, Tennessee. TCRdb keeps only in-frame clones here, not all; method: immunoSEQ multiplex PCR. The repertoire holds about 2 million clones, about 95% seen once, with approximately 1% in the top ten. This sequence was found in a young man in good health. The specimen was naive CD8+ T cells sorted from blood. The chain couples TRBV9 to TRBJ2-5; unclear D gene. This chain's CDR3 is CASSVAVGKETQYF. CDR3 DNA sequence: TGTGCCAGCAGCGTGGCCGTCGGTAAAGAGACCCAGTACTTC. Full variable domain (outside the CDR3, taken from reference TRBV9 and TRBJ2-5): DSGVTQTPKHLITATGQRVTLRCSPRSGDLSVYWYQQSLDQGLQFLIQYYNGEERAKGNILERFSAQQFPDLHSELNLSSLELGDSALYFCASSVAVGKETQYFGPGTRLLVL.